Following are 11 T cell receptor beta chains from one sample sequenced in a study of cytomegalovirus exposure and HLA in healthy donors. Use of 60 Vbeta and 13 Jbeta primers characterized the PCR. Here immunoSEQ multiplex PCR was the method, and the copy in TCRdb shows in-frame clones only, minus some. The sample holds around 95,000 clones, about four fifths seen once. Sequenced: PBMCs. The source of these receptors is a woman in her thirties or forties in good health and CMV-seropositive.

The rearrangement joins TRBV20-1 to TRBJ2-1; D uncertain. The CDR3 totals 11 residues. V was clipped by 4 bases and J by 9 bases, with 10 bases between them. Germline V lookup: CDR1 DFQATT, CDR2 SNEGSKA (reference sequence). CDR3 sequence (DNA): TGCAGTGCTAAACCAGAGGCTGAGCAGTTCTTC. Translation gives CSAKPEAEQFF.

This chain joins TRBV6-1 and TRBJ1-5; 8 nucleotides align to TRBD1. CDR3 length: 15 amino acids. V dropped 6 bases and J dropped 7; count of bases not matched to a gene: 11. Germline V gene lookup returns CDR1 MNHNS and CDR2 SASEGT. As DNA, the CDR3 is TGTGCCAGCAGGGGACAGGAGGGGATTAGGCAGCCCCAGCATTTT. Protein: CASRGQEGIRQPQHF.

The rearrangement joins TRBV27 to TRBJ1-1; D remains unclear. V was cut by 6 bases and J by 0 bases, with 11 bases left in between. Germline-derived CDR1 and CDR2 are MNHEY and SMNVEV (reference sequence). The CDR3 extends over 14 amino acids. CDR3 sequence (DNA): TGTGCCAGCAGCCCCAGAGCGATGAACACTGAAGCTTTCTTT. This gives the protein CASSPRAMNTEAFF.

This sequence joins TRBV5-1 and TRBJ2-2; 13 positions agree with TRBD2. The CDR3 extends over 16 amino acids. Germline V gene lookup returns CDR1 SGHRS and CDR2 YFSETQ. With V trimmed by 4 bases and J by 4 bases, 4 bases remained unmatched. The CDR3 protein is CASSPGTSGTTGELFF. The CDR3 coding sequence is TGCGCCAGCAGCCCCGGGACTAGCGGGACCACCGGGGAGCTGTTTTTT. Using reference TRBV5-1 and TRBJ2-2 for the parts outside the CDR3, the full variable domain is KAGVTQTPRYLIKTRGQQVTLSCSPISGHRSVSWYQQTPGQGLQFLFEYFSETQRNKGNFPGRFSGRQFSNSRSEMNVSTLELGDSALYLCASSPGTSGTTGELFFGEGSRLTVL.

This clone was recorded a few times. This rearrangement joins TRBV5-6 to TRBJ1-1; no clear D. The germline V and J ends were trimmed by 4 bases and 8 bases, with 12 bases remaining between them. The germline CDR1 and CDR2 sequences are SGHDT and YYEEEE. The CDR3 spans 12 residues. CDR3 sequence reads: CASSAGSREAFF. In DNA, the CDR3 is TGTGCCAGCAGCGCCGGGAGCAGAGAAGCTTTCTTT.

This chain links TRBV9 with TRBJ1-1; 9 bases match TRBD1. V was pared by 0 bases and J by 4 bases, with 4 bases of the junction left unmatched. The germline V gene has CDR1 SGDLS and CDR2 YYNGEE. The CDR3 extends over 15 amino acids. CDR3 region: CASSVVGQGSTEAFF. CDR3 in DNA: TGTGCCAGCAGCGTAGTGGGACAGGGAAGCACTGAAGCTTTCTTT.

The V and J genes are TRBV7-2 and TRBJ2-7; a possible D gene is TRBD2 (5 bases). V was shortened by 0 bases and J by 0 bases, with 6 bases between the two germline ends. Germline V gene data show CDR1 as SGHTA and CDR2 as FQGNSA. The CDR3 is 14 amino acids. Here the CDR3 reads CASSLAGSSYEQYF. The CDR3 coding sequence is TGTGCCAGCAGCTTAGCGGGGAGCTCCTACGAGCAGTACTTC.

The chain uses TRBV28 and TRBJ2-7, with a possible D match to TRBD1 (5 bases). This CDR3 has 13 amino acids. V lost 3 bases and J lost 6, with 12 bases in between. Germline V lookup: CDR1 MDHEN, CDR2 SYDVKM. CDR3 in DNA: TGTGCCAGCAGTTTTTTAGGGGCAGGCGAGCAGTACTTC. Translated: CASSFLGAGEQYF.

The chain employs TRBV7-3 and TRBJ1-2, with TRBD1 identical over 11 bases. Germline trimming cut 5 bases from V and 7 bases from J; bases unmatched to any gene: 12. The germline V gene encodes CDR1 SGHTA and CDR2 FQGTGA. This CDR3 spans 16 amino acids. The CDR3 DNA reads TGTGCCAGCAGCACCAACGGACAGGGGGCATTGGGTGGCTACACCTTC. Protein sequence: CASSTNGQGALGGYTF.

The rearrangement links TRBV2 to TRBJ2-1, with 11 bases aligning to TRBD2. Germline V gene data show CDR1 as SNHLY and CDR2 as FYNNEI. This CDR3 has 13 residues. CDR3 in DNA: TGTGTTGGGGGGACTAGCGGAAAGAGTGAGCAGTTCTTC. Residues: CVGGTSGKSEQFF.

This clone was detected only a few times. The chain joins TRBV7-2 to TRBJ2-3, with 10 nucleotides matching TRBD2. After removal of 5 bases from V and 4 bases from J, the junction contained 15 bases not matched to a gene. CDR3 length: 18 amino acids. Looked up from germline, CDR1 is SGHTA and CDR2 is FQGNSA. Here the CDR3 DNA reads TGTGCCAGCAGCCCTACCCTAGCGGGAGTGGGGGGCGCAGATACGCAGTATTTT. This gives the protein CASSPTLAGVGGADTQYF.